This TCR beta chain was sequenced for a study of shared clonotypes between healthy human individuals. Turning to the study itself: The plates for each donor numbered three CD4 naive, three CD4 memory, two CD8 naive and one CD8 memory.

Around 32,000 T cell genomes, or around 200 ng DNA, went into the sorted-subset replicate PCRs. Data came from immunoSEQ multiplex PCR; TCRdb stores just in-frame clones and leaves some out. The data show 850,000 to 1,200,000 clones, roughly 70% seen once. This CDR3 has 13 residues. Germline-derived CDR1 and CDR2 are SQVTM and ANQGSEA. V gave up 4 bases and J gave up 0 bases, with 8 bases separating them. The study, taken as a whole, reports: A limitation of the genetic and exposure-history diversity represented arose from few donors.

As concerns this clone: Its target is unknown.

Sequencing was performed on memory CD4+ T cells sorted from blood. As for subset: CD45RA-negative fraction. The clonotype comes from a man in his late teens or twenties in good health. This chain joins TRBV29-1 and TRBJ2-3; D remains unclear. The CDR3 DNA is TGCAGCGTTGGGCAGCCTAGCACAGATACGCAGTATTTT. It is translated as CSVGQPSTDTQYF.